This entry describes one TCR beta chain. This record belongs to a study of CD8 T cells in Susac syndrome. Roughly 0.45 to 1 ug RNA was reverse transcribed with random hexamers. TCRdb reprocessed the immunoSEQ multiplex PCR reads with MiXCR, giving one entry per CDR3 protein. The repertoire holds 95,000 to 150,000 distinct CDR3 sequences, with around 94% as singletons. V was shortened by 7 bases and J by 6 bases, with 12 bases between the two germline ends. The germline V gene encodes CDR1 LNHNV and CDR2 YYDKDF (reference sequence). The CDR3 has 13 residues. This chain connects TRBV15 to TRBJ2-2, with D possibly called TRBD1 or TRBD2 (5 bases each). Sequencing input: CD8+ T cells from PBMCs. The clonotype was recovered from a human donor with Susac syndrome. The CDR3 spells CATTGPTPGELFF. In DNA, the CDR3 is TGTGCCACCACGGGGCCGACCCCCGGGGAGCTGTTTTTT. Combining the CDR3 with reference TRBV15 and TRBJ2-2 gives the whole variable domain DAMVIQNPRYQVTQFGKPVTLSCSQTLNHNVMYWYQQKSSQAPKLLFHYYDKDFNNEADTPDNFQSRRPNTSFCFLDIRSPGLGDTAMYLCATTGPTPGELFFGEGSRLTVL.